Presented here are 32 T cell receptor beta chains from one specimen sequenced in a study of radiotherapy plus CTLA-4 blockade in lung cancer. Only in-frame clones appear in the TCRdb table, and some are missing; sequencing was by immunoSEQ multiplex PCR. The sample has around 120,000 clones; 65% to 85% are singletons. Sample: peripheral blood, taken from a patient treated with radiotherapy plus ipilimumab. These receptors came from a human donor with non-small cell lung cancer who had a partial response to radiotherapy plus ipilimumab.

This chain uses TRBV7-2 with TRBJ1-3, with 9 bases identical to TRBD1. Per germline, CDR1 SGHTA and CDR2 FQGNSA. The CDR3 is 15 residues long. The V gene end was trimmed by 5 bases and the J gene end by 2 bases; junction bases not matched to a gene: 4. CDR3 nucleotide sequence: TGTGCCAGCAGCCTCCGGACAGGGGCTGGAAACACCATATATTTT. Protein sequence: CASSLRTGAGNTIYF. Full variable domain (rest looked up from reference TRBV7-2 and TRBJ1-3): GAGVSQSPSNKVTEKGKDVELRCDPISGHTALYWYRQSLGQGLEFLIYFQGNSAPDKSGLPSDRFSAERTGGSVSTLTIQRTQQEDSAVYLCASSLRTGAGNTIYFGEGSWLTVV.

The CDR3 is CASSLISGTTFSYEQYV. Written as DNA, the CDR3 is TGTGCTAGCAGCTTGATTTCCGGGACTACTTTCTCCTACGAGCAGTACGTC. The chain combines TRBV7-7 with TRBJ2-7; 7 bases map to TRBD2. The CDR3 covers 17 residues. Per the germline V gene, CDR1 is SSHAT and CDR2 is FNYEAQ (reference sequence).

The V and J genes are TRBV30 and TRBJ2-3, with a weak D call TRBD2 (6 bases). Germline values: CDR1 GTSNPN, CDR2 SVGIG (reference sequence). CDR3 length equals 13 residues. The V end was cut by 2 bases, the J end by 4 bases, with 10 bases between. The CDR3 sequence is CAWSRGTPDTQYF. In DNA form, the CDR3 reads TGTGCCTGGAGTAGAGGGACTCCAGATACGCAGTATTTT.

The chain has TRBV7-2 and TRBJ2-2; perhaps TRBD2 as D (6 bases). Per the germline V gene, CDR1 is SGHTA and CDR2 is FQGNSA. Trimming shortened V by 1 base and J by 0 bases, and 15 bases separated the two germline ends. This CDR3 has 18 residues. CDR3 coding DNA: TGTGCCAGCAGCTTAGTGGTCCTGGCGGGATCGAACACCGGGGAGCTGTTTTTT. Translating gives CASSLVVLAGSNTGELFF.

The chain joins TRBV18 to TRBJ2-3, with TRBD1 identical over 7 bases. Per the germline V gene, CDR1 is KGHSH and CDR2 is LQKENI. After removal of 2 bases from V and 2 bases from J, the junction contained 7 bases not matched to a gene. The CDR3 loop spans 16 amino acids. The CDR3 region has the DNA TGTGCCAGCTCACCATATACACAGGGGCTCACAGATACGCAGTATTTT. Translation: CASSPYTQGLTDTQYF.

This chain joins TRBV14 and TRBJ2-1; 10 nucleotides agree with TRBD2. This CDR3 has 17 amino acids. Trimming at V came to 2 bases and at J to 3 bases, leaving 7 bases not matched to a gene. In germline, CDR1 is SGHDN, CDR2 FVKESK. The CDR3 bases are TGTGCCAGCAGCCAAAGTGAAAGGACTAGCGGCTACAATGAGCAGTTCTTC. It specifies CASSQSERTSGYNEQFF.

The CDR3 DNA reads as TGTGCCAGCAGCGCCGGACAGGGGAGAAGGTTGTTGACCGGGGAGCTGTTTTTT. This sequence encodes CASSAGQGRRLLTGELFF. This sequence joins TRBV5-5 and TRBJ2-2, with 9 bases identical to TRBD1. The CDR3 runs 18 residues. Germline V gene data show CDR1 as SGHKS and CDR2 as YYEKEE (reference sequence). After removal of 4 bases from V and 5 bases from J, the junction contained 15 bases not matched to a gene.

This clone was recorded a few times. The chain is built from TRBV10-1 and TRBJ2-7; 7 bases are a match to TRBD2. Germline-derived CDR1 and CDR2 are WNHNN and SYGVQD (reference sequence). The CDR3 totals 17 residues. The V gene end was trimmed by 6 bases and the J gene end by 1 base; junction bases not matched to a gene: 15. The CDR3, as DNA: TGCGCCAGCAGGGTAAGTGTTGGCGGGAGAAATTCCTACGAGCAGTACGTC. Protein: CASRVSVGGRNSYEQYV.

The chain uses TRBV5-4 and TRBJ2-1, with TRBD2 matching over 8 bases. The V segment lost 1 base and the J segment 3 bases; nucleotides outside the gene matches: 6. The germline V gene encodes CDR1 SGHNT and CDR2 YYREEE (reference sequence). The CDR3 totals 16 residues. The CDR3 reads CASSLSPGGLYNEQFF. CDR3 DNA: TGTGCCAGCAGCTTGTCCCCGGGAGGGCTCTACAATGAGCAGTTCTTC.

The J gene is TRBJ1-1, the V gene TRBV7-9; D is unresolved. V gave up 3 bases and J gave up 0 bases, with 8 bases separating them. Germline assignment: CDR1 SEHNR and CDR2 FQNEAQ (reference sequence). This CDR3 has 14 amino acids. The chain's CDR3 is CASSFVGLNTEAFF. CDR3 bases: TGTGCCAGCAGCTTCGTCGGTCTGAACACTGAAGCTTTCTTT.

The gene calls are TRBV28 and TRBJ1-5; D is perhaps TRBD1 (6 bases). The germline V and J ends were trimmed by 5 bases and 8 bases, with 10 bases remaining between them. The CDR3 has 12 amino acids. Germline V gives CDR1 MDHEN, CDR2 SYDVKM. The CDR3 coding sequence is TGTGCCAGCAGTGCCTCAGGGGAGCCCCAGCATTTT. Translation: CASSASGEPQHF.

The genes are TRBV29-1 and TRBJ2-2; TRBD1 agrees at 9 bases. The CDR3 totals 13 residues. CDR1 and CDR2 from the germline V gene are SQVTM and ANQGSEA. V shed 6 bases and J 5 bases; nucleotides not matched to a gene: 4. The CDR3 loop is CSVHRGQTGELFF. The CDR3 nucleotides are TGCAGCGTCCACAGGGGGCAAACCGGGGAGCTGTTTTTT.

The gene calls are TRBV7-2 and TRBJ2-3; 11 bases map to TRBD2. This CDR3 has 15 residues. The V segment lost 4 bases and the J segment 3 bases; nucleotides outside the gene matches: 3. Germline V gene sequence: CDR1 SGHTA, CDR2 FQGNSA. CDR3 amino acids: CASSSSGRPTDTQYF. CDR3 in DNA: TGTGCCAGCAGCTCTAGCGGGAGGCCAACAGATACGCAGTATTTT.

This clone is a singleton in its sample. J is TRBJ2-3 and V is TRBV19, with 8 positions matching TRBD2. CDR1 is LNHDA, CDR2 SQIVND, per germline (reference sequence). This CDR3 region has 14 residues. With 4 bases clipped from V and 0 bases from J, the junction kept 0 bases outside the gene matches. CDR3 DNA: TGTGCCAGTAGTAGCGGGAGGAGCACAGATACGCAGTATTTT. It codes for CASSSGRSTDTQYF.

The V gene is TRBV9, the J gene TRBJ1-3, with 7 bases aligning to TRBD1. V gave up 0 bases and J gave up 3 bases; unmatched junction bases: 9. The CDR3 length is 17 residues. Germline lookup yields CDR1 SGDLS and CDR2 YYNGEE. CDR3 amino acids: CASSVAQGVAVGNTIYF. CDR3 nucleotide sequence: TGTGCCAGCAGCGTAGCCCAGGGGGTGGCGGTTGGAAACACCATATATTTT.

The chain carries TRBV10-3 and TRBJ2-1; 7 nucleotides line up with TRBD2. The V gene end was trimmed by 7 bases and the J gene end by 6 bases; junction bases not matched to a gene: 9. The V gene's germline CDR1 is ENHRY and CDR2 SYGVKD. This CDR3 spans 14 amino acids. CDR3 sequence reads: CAIKGAGDGNEQFF. The CDR3 nucleotides are TGTGCCATCAAGGGTGCGGGAGATGGCAATGAGCAGTTCTTC.

The genes are TRBV11-2 and TRBJ1-1, with no clear D. Germline CDR1 reads SGHAT; CDR2 reads FQNNGV. This CDR3 is built from 14 residues. Trimming removed 4 bases from V and 0 bases from J, with 9 bases in between. This CDR3 reads CASSSPPMNTEAFF. As DNA, the CDR3 is TGTGCCAGCAGCTCCCCTCCTATGAACACTGAAGCTTTCTTT.

V and J are TRBV29-1 and TRBJ1-2; TRBD1 matches 9 bases. V shed 7 bases and J 8 bases; nucleotides not matched to a gene: 8. CDR1 is SQVTM, CDR2 ANQGSEA, per germline. The length of the CDR3 is 12 residues. The CDR3: CSALQGAGGYTF. CDR3 nucleotide sequence: TGCAGCGCACTACAGGGGGCAGGGGGCTACACCTTC.

V usage is TRBV18 and J usage is TRBJ2-3, with 8 bases identical to TRBD1. V was pared by 0 bases and J by 6 bases, with 2 bases of the junction left unmatched. Per germline, CDR1 KGHSH and CDR2 LQKENI. This CDR3 spans 14 amino acids. CDR3 region: CASSPPNRGDTQYF. The DNA of the CDR3 is TGTGCCAGCTCACCACCCAACAGGGGGGATACGCAGTATTTT. The full variable domain, with the rest looked up from reference TRBV18 and TRBJ2-3, is NAGVMQNPRHLVRRRGQEARLRCSPMKGHSHVYWYRQLPEEGLKFMVYLQKENIIDESGMPKERFSAEFPKEGPSILRIQQVVRGDSAAYFCASSPPNRGDTQYFGPGTRLTVL.

This clone was observed once. The rearrangement joins TRBV19 to TRBJ1-1, with TRBD1 matching 9 bases. The V gene's germline CDR1 is LNHDA and CDR2 SQIVND (reference sequence). J gave up 7 bases and V 1 base, and 4 bases lay outside the gene matches. The CDR3 runs to 14 residues. In nucleotides, the CDR3 is TGTGCCAGTAGTATAGGACAGGGGGTTGTTGAAGCTTTCTTT. Translating it yields CASSIGQGVVEAFF.

This clone showed up just once. J is TRBJ1-1 and V is TRBV7-6, with D perhaps matching TRBD1 (5 bases). V was cut by 3 bases and J by 1 base, with 12 bases left in between. This CDR3 is built from 15 residues. CDR1 is SGHVS, CDR2 FNYEAQ, per germline. The CDR3 loop is CASSLGSQGNTEAFF. The CDR3 coding sequence is TGTGCCAGCAGCTTGGGGTCCCAGGGGAACACTGAAGCTTTCTTT.

The chain joins TRBV5-1 to TRBJ2-5; 8 bases agree with TRBD2. The DNA end is a closer match to TRBJ2-7, so the J assignment may be wrong. The CDR3 has 14 amino acids. CDR1 and CDR2 (germline): SGHRS, YFSETQ. The CDR3 sequence: CASSGGTSPIEQYF. CDR3 sequence (DNA): TGCGCCAGCAGCGGAGGGACTAGTCCCATCGAGCAGTACTTC.

CDR3 protein: CASSLAVRGSDEKLFF. The CDR3 DNA reads TGTGCCAGCAGCTTAGCGGTCCGGGGGTCCGATGAAAAACTGTTTTTT. The rearrangement uses TRBV7-6 and TRBJ1-4; tentative D call: TRBD1 (5 bases). This CDR3 is 16 amino acids long. V lost 0 bases to trimming and J lost 6 bases, with 14 bases between them. CDR1 and CDR2 (germline): SGHVS, FNYEAQ. Drawing the rest from reference TRBV7-6 and TRBJ1-4, the complete variable domain is GAGVSQSPRYKVTKRGQDVALRCDPISGHVSLYWYRQALGQGPEFLTYFNYEAQQDKSGLPNDRFSAERPEGSISTLTIQRTEQRDSAMYRCASSLAVRGSDEKLFFGSGTQLSVL.

The chain links TRBV27 to TRBJ1-4; TRBD1 aligns across 8 bases. The V gene end was trimmed by 5 bases and the J gene end by 8 bases; junction bases not matched to a gene: 10. Per germline, CDR1 MNHEY and CDR2 SMNVEV (reference sequence). The CDR3 extends over 15 amino acids. The CDR3 reads CASSLYRGRDEKLFF. CDR3 nucleotides: TGTGCCAGCAGTCTTTACAGGGGGAGGGACGAAAAACTGTTTTTT. The complete variable domain, with remaining parts taken from reference TRBV27 and TRBJ1-4, reads EAQVTQNPRYLITVTGKKLTVTCSQNMNHEYMSWYRQDPGLGLRQIYYSMNVEVTDKGDVPEGYKVSRKEKRNFPLILESPSPNQTSLYFCASSLYRGRDEKLFFGSGTQLSVL.

The chain has TRBV5-4 and TRBJ2-1; D may be TRBD1 (5 bases). CDR3 length equals 15 residues. Trimming pared 2 bases from V and 4 bases from J, leaving 13 bases between. The germline V gene has CDR1 SGHNT and CDR2 YYREEE (reference sequence). The CDR3 reads CASSFARAKYNEQFF. In DNA form, the CDR3 reads TGTGCCAGCAGCTTCGCCAGGGCGAAGTACAATGAGCAGTTCTTC.

The genes are TRBV27 and TRBJ1-2, with a weak D call TRBD1 (5 bases). CDR1 and CDR2 (germline): MNHEY, SMNVEV (reference sequence). V was trimmed by 4 bases and J by 0 bases, leaving 15 bases between them. The CDR3 runs to 16 residues. DNA of the CDR3: TGTGCCAGCAGTTCGGGGGGTGGATACACTAACTATGGCTACACCTTC. Its translation: CASSSGGGYTNYGYTF.

The J gene is TRBJ2-1, the V gene TRBV7-9; 7 bases map to TRBD2. V trimming: 5 bases; J trimming: 9 bases; junction bases outside the gene matches: 13. Germline CDR1 and CDR2: SEHNR and FQNEAQ (reference sequence). The CDR3 consists of 15 residues. The chain's CDR3 is CASSPPGTNLGEQFF. The CDR3 region has the DNA TGTGCCAGCAGCCCCCCCGGGACTAACCTTGGTGAGCAGTTCTTC.

The chain joins TRBV9 to TRBJ1-1; 7 nucleotides align to TRBD1. Germline CDR1 reads SGDLS; CDR2 reads YYNGEE. There are 15 residues in the CDR3. Trimming removed 5 bases from V and 0 bases from J; junction bases left unmatched: 7. CDR3 in amino acids: CASRRTGDMNTEAFF. The CDR3 nucleotides read TGTGCCAGCAGGAGGACAGGAGATATGAACACTGAAGCTTTCTTT.

The chain combines TRBV7-9 with TRBJ1-2, with 7 bases identical to TRBD1. This CDR3 spans 13 amino acids. The germline CDR1 and CDR2 sequences are SEHNR and FQNEAQ (reference sequence). Losses at the gene ends were 5 bases for V and 4 bases for J; bases not matched to a gene: 4. CDR3 in amino acids: CASSHQGGYGYTF. In DNA, the CDR3 is TGTGCCAGCAGCCATCAGGGGGGCTATGGCTACACCTTC.

The chain is built from TRBV5-6 and TRBJ2-4; TRBD2 matches at 10 bases. Trimming removed 4 bases from V and 8 bases from J; junction bases left unmatched: 9. Germline lookup yields CDR1 SGHDT and CDR2 YYEEEE. The CDR3 is made up of 15 amino acids. Written as DNA, the CDR3 is TGTGCCAGCAGCCATTTAGCGGGAGGACGCGACATTCAGTACTTC. This translates into CASSHLAGGRDIQYF.

This clone was observed a few times. V and J are TRBV10-3 and TRBJ2-7; 11 bases line up with TRBD2. The CDR3 extends over 13 amino acids. Germline CDR1 and CDR2: ENHRY and SYGVKD. V lost 10 bases and J lost 4; bases outside the gene matches: 6. The CDR3 region has the DNA TGTGCCACAAAACTAGCGGGGGATTACGAGCAGTACGTC. As protein: CATKLAGDYEQYV.

The chain is built from TRBV10-3 and TRBJ1-3; D is perhaps TRBD1 (5 bases). Germline V gives CDR1 ENHRY, CDR2 SYGVKD. This CDR3 has 13 amino acids. Trimming stripped 9 bases from V and 4 bases from J, with 13 bases between. CDR3 sequence (DNA): TGTGCCATTGCGCAGGGTGGCGGAAACACCATATATTTT. It encodes CAIAQGGGNTIYF.